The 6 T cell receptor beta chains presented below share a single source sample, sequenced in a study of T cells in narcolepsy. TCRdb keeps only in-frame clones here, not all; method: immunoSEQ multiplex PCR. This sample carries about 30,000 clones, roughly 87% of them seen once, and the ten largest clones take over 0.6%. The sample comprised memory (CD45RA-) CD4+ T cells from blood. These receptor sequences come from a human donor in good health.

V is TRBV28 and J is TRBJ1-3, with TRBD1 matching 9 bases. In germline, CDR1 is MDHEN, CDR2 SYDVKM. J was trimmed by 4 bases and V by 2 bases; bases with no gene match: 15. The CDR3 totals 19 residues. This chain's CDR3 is CASSLAVVVQGAKGNTIYF. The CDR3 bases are TGTGCCAGCAGTTTAGCGGTGGTTGTACAGGGGGCGAAAGGAAACACCATATATTTT.

This chain's CDR3 is CASSSSIGRSSSPLHF. The CDR3 DNA follows: TGTGCCAGCAGCTCCTCGATAGGCCGGAGTAGTTCACCCCTCCACTTT. This sequence joins TRBV7-6 and TRBJ1-6; D gene uncertain. V lost 4 bases to trimming and J lost 9 bases, with 19 bases between them. The CDR3 has 16 residues. Germline V gene data show CDR1 as SGHVS and CDR2 as FNYEAQ.

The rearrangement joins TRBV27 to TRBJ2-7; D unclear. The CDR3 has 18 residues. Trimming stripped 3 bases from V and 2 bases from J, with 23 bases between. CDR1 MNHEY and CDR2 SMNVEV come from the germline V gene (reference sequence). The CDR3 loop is CASSLAKVSQGLPYEQYV. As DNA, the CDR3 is TGTGCCAGCAGTTTGGCAAAGGTCTCTCAAGGCTTACCCTACGAGCAGTACGTC.

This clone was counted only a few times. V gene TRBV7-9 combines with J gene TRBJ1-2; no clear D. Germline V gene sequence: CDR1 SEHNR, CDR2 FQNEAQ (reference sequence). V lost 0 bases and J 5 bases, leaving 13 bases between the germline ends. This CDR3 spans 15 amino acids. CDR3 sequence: CASSLAGGPGYGYTF. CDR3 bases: TGTGCCAGCAGCTTAGCCGGTGGCCCGGGGTATGGCTACACCTTC.

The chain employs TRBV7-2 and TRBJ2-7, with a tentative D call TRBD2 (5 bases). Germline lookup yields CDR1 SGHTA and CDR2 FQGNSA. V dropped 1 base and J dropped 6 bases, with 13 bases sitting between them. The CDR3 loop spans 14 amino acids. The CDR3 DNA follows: TGTGCCAGCAGCTTAGGGACCTTAGGGAGCGAGCAGTACGTC. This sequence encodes CASSLGTLGSEQYV.

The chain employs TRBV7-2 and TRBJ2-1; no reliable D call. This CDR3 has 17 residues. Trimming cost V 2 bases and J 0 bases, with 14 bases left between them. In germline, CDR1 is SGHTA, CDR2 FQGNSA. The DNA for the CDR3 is TGTGCCAGCAGCTTATCTGTTAGGCGAGGCTCCTACAATGAGCAGTTCTTC. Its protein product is CASSLSVRRGSYNEQFF.